Following are 18 T cell receptor beta chains from one sample sequenced in a study of blood T cell repertoires in COVID-19. The method was immunoSEQ multiplex PCR; TCRdb's version includes in-frame clones alone and lacks a portion of them. This repertoire shows 250,000 to 300,000 clones, approximately 85% found once; its top ten account for roughly 5%. The sequenced material came from peripheral blood. These receptors all come from a man aged 45 to 65 with active or convalescent COVID-19.

This clone was counted a few times. This sequence joins TRBV28 and TRBJ2-1, with TRBD2 identical over 16 bases. CDR1 and CDR2 (germline): MDHEN, SYDVKM. V gave up 4 bases and J gave up 10 bases; unmatched junction bases: 13. This CDR3 is 18 amino acids long. The DNA for the CDR3 is TGTGCCAGCAGTTCCCCGAAAGGGACTAGCGGGAGGGGGTGGGAGCAGTTCTTC. The encoded protein is CASSSPKGTSGRGWEQFF.

The rearrangement links TRBV5-1 to TRBJ2-7; 7 bases align to TRBD1. Germline-derived CDR1 and CDR2 are SGHRS and YFSETQ. The V and J ends lost 4 bases and 3 bases, in that order; junction bases with no gene match: 4. The CDR3 sequence is 13 residues long. The CDR3 is CASSVGQDYEQYF. The CDR3 DNA follows: TGCGCCAGCAGCGTTGGACAGGACTACGAGCAGTACTTC. The full variable domain, its missing parts supplied by reference TRBV5-1 and TRBJ2-7, is KAGVTQTPRYLIKTRGQQVTLSCSPISGHRSVSWYQQTPGQGLQFLFEYFSETQRNKGNFPGRFSGRQFSNSRSEMNVSTLELGDSALYLCASSVGQDYEQYFGPGTRLTVT.

This clone is a singleton in its sample. V usage is TRBV12-5 and J usage is TRBJ1-5, with a weak D call TRBD1 (6 bases). This CDR3 comprises 15 residues. CDR1 and CDR2 (germline): LGHNT, FRNRAP. V gave up 6 bases and J gave up 3 bases, with 15 bases separating them. CDR3 bases: TGTGCTAGTGGACCTGGTACAGGGTCCAATCAGCCCCAGCATTTT. Protein product: CASGPGTGSNQPQHF.

The chain employs TRBV5-1 and TRBJ2-7; 8 nucleotides match TRBD2. Germline V gives CDR1 SGHRS, CDR2 YFSETQ. V trimming: 0 bases; J trimming: 7 bases; junction bases outside the gene matches: 6. The CDR3 is 14 residues long. This CDR3 is CASSLASGLLEQYF. In nucleotides, the CDR3 is TGCGCCAGCAGCTTGGCTAGCGGGCTGTTAGAGCAGTACTTC.

The CDR3 spells CASSYSQSTDTQYF. In nucleotides, the CDR3 is TGTGCCAGCAGTTATTCACAGTCCACAGATACGCAGTATTTT. The gene calls are TRBV6-2 or TRBV6-3 and TRBJ2-3; D call uncertain. The CDR3 runs 14 residues. With 3 bases removed from V and 2 bases from J, the gap between germline ends came to 9 bases. The germline CDR1 and CDR2 sequences are MNHEY and SVGEGT.

The chain employs TRBV18 and TRBJ2-7, with 8 bases identical to TRBD2. Trimming took 5 bases from V and 12 from J; bases not matched to a gene: 6. This CDR3 spans 11 amino acids. Germline V gene data show CDR1 as KGHSH and CDR2 as LQKENI. The CDR3 DNA reads as TGTGCCAGCTCAGGCGGGGGGAACTGGTACTTC. This encodes CASSGGGNWYF.

This clone was observed at least ten times. This chain uses TRBV10-2 with TRBJ2-1, with D hard to call. Trimming shortened V by 3 bases and J by 6 bases, and 24 bases separated the two germline ends. Germline CDR1 reads WSHSY; CDR2 reads SAAADI. The CDR3 has 18 amino acids. CDR3 region: CASSDAASTSRGSNEQFF. CDR3 nucleotide sequence: TGCGCCAGCAGTGACGCGGCCTCAACCTCTCGAGGATCCAATGAGCAGTTCTTC.

The rearrangement joins TRBV15 to TRBJ2-7, with TRBD1 matching over 9 bases. J lost 8 bases, V lost 1 base, and 12 bases had no gene match. The germline CDR1 and CDR2 sequences are LNHNV and YYDKDF (reference sequence). This CDR3 has 16 residues. The CDR3: CATSRGGGQGILKQYF. In DNA, the CDR3 is TGTGCCACCAGCAGAGGGGGAGGACAGGGGATACTAAAGCAGTACTTC. The whole variable domain, remainder taken from reference TRBV15 and TRBJ2-7, is DAMVIQNPRYQVTQFGKPVTLSCSQTLNHNVMYWYQQKSSQAPKLLFHYYDKDFNNEADTPDNFQSRRPNTSFCFLDIRSPGLGDTAMYLCATSRGGGQGILKQYFGPGTRLTVT.

This clone was found once. This sequence joins TRBV5-1 and TRBJ2-5; D gene uncertain. The V gene's germline CDR1 is SGHRS and CDR2 YFSETQ. This CDR3 contains 13 residues. Trimming took off 5 bases at V and 0 bases at J, with 8 bases between the two ends. CDR3 nucleotide sequence: TGCGCCAGCAGGCTCACAAACCAAGAGACCCAGTACTTC. It encodes CASRLTNQETQYF.

The chain employs TRBV29-1 and TRBJ1-3; no firm D call. Germline assignment: CDR1 SQVTM and CDR2 ANQGSEA. Between the trimmed V and J ends, which lost 4 bases and 0 bases, there was a span of 4 bases. This CDR3 comprises 12 residues. In DNA form, the CDR3 reads TGCAGCGTTGCAATCTCTGGAAACACCATATATTTT. It encodes CSVAISGNTIYF.

The chain joins TRBV10-3 to TRBJ2-1; 14 nucleotides match TRBD2. The V gene end was trimmed by 8 bases and the J gene end by 10 bases; junction bases not matched to a gene: 7. Germline values: CDR1 ENHRY, CDR2 SYGVKD. The CDR3 is made up of 14 amino acids. CDR3 residues: CAIGTSGSLGEQFF. The DNA of the CDR3 is TGTGCCATCGGGACTAGCGGGAGTCTGGGGGAGCAGTTCTTC.

The chain is built from TRBV19 and TRBJ1-2; TRBD1 aligns across 9 bases. Germline V gene sequence: CDR1 LNHDA, CDR2 SQIVND (reference sequence). CDR3 length equals 14 residues. The V gene end was trimmed by 7 bases and the J gene end by 3 bases; junction bases not matched to a gene: 6. CDR3 DNA: TGTGCCAGTAACCCCACAGGGGGCTACTATGGCTACACCTTC. Its translation: CASNPTGGYYGYTF.

The chain carries TRBV5-1 and TRBJ2-3; tentatively, D is TRBD2 (5 bases). Between the trimmed V and J ends, which lost 6 bases and 2 bases, there was a span of 13 bases. Germline loops: CDR1 SGHRS, CDR2 YFSETQ. This CDR3 is built from 14 residues. CDR3 in DNA: TGCGCCAGCACCCTGATGGAGGTCACAGATACGCAGTATTTT. Its translation is CASTLMEVTDTQYF. The full variable domain, its missing parts supplied by reference TRBV5-1 and TRBJ2-3, is KAGVTQTPRYLIKTRGQQVTLSCSPISGHRSVSWYQQTPGQGLQFLFEYFSETQRNKGNFPGRFSGRQFSNSRSEMNVSTLELGDSALYLCASTLMEVTDTQYFGPGTRLTVL.

The chain uses TRBV29-1 and TRBJ1-1; weak D call: TRBD1 (6 bases). Between the trimmed V and J ends, which lost 4 bases and 1 base, there was a span of 10 bases. CDR3 length equals 13 residues. The V gene's germline CDR1 is SQVTM and CDR2 ANQGSEA. This chain's CDR3 is CSVADRRNTEAFF. The CDR3 DNA is TGCAGCGTTGCTGACAGGAGGAACACTGAAGCTTTCTTT.

The CDR3 protein is CASRTGTAGNTIYF. The CDR3 DNA reads as TGCGCCAGCAGGACAGGGACAGCAGGAAACACCATATATTTT. The V and J genes are TRBV5-1 and TRBJ1-3, with TRBD1 matching over 7 bases. This CDR3 is built from 14 residues. The V gene end was trimmed by 5 bases and the J gene end by 4 bases; junction bases not matched to a gene: 6. The germline CDR1 and CDR2 sequences are SGHRS and YFSETQ.

The chain couples TRBV2 to TRBJ1-2, with TRBD1 matching 9 bases. Germline loops: CDR1 SNHLY, CDR2 FYNNEI. The V segment lost 8 bases and the J segment 6 bases; nucleotides outside the gene matches: 10. The CDR3 is 14 residues long. The CDR3 DNA reads as TGTGCCAGCGGGAGTAGGGACAGGGTTCATGGCTACACCTTC. Protein: CASGSRDRVHGYTF.

CDR3 bases: TGTGCCTGTGGCGGGGGGGACATACCTACCTACGAGCAGTACTTC. It translates to CACGGGDIPTYEQYF. V and J are TRBV28 and TRBJ2-7, with 9 bases lining up with TRBD2. The CDR3 has 15 amino acids. CDR1 and CDR2 (germline): MDHEN, SYDVKM. V was clipped by 11 bases and J by 2 bases; unmatched bases: 13.

The J gene is TRBJ1-1, the V gene TRBV2; 10 positions agree with TRBD1. The germline V gene has CDR1 SNHLY and CDR2 FYNNEI. CDR3 length: 14 residues. Trimming at V came to 6 bases and at J to 1 base, leaving 2 bases not matched to a gene. The CDR3 nucleotides are TGTGCCAGCAGGGACAGGGGGTCGAACACTGAAGCTTTCTTT. Its protein product is CASRDRGSNTEAFF. Combining the CDR3 with reference TRBV2 and TRBJ1-1 gives the whole variable domain EPEVTQTPSHQVTQMGQEVILRCVPISNHLYFYWYRQILGQKVEFLVSFYNNEISEKSEIFDDQFSVERPDGSNFTLKIRSTKLEDSAMYFCASRDRGSNTEAFFGQGTRLTVV.